This T cell receptor (beta chain) stems from a study of molecular identifiers for immune sequencing clone quantification. Previously described methods and listed TCR primers were employed for the bulk TCR libraries. TCRdb fed the PCR reads into MiXCR, producing one record per CDR3 protein. The table has around 470,000 distinct CDR3 sequences, roughly 25% seen once; the top ten hold 0.7% to 0.9%. Study-level findings and limits: Clones above 20 RNA copies contained over 98% of effector molecules and under 1% of naive molecules.

The CDR3 spans 20 residues. In germline, CDR1 is SGHVS, CDR2 FNYEAQ. This clonotype has a handful of counts. What it binds is not known. Germline and junction disagree at one end, which may indicate a read error. V usage is TRBV7-6 and J usage is TRBJ1-6; maybe TRBD1 (5 bases). The sequencing input was naive CD8+ T cells from blood, with Jurkat cell RNA spiked in. The sample's subset: FACS-sorted CD8+CD4-CCR7+CD45RA+ naive T cells. The origin of this receptor is a human donor in good health. Some libraries in this study had Jurkat cell RNA spiked in. CDR3 protein: CAGSLNPPLDSARDNSPLHF. CDR3 sequence (DNA): TGTGCCGGCAGCCTCAACCCCCCTCTCGACAGTGCACGAGATAATTCACCCCTCCACTTT.